This T cell receptor beta chain was captured in a study of blood T cell repertoires in COVID-19. Background on the study: Both acute and convalescent COVID-19 samples were obtained from the United States, Italy and Spain.

After removal of 3 bases from V and 5 bases from J, the junction contained 6 bases not matched to a gene. The CDR3 length is 16 residues. Germline CDR1 SGHAT, CDR2 FQNNGV. The table came from immunoSEQ multiplex PCR; TCRdb's copy has only in-frame clones and leaves some out. The table lists about 180,000 clones, 80% of them singletons. The study drew participants aged about 18 to 89 years from around 24 US areas. Allocation to cohorts depended on clinical history reported by the participants. In the 2 weeks before study entry, exposed participants met a COVID-19 case, which was PCR-confirmed or clinician-diagnosed.

The sequence was obtained from a man aged 55-75 years who had been exposed to COVID-19. The J gene is TRBJ2-1, the V gene TRBV11-2; 11 nucleotides align to TRBD1. Sequenced: PBMCs or T cells enriched from blood (not recorded which). This CDR3 is CASSFFRTGGNNEQFF. For the CDR3, the DNA is TGTGCCAGCAGCTTTTTCAGGACAGGGGGCAACAATGAGCAGTTCTTC.